This TCR beta chain was captured by sequencing in a study of Graves' ophthalmopathy and Graves' hyperthyroidism. With respect to this clonotype: Germline is not matched at one junction end, which may reflect a read error.

RNA served as the template for amplifying TCR beta CDR3 regions. HTBI primers were employed in first-round RT-PCR, then a second-round multiplex PCR followed. TCRdb fed the multiplex PCR reads into MiXCR, producing one record per CDR3 protein. This sample carries 400,000 or so distinct CDR3 sequences, about a sixth of them seen once, and the ten largest clones take 2% to 2.5%. This CDR3 is 12 amino acids long. CDR1 and CDR2 from the germline V gene are KGHDR and SFDVKD. The clonotype comes from an adult woman with stable Graves' hyperthyroidism. The chain joins TRBV24-1 to TRBJ2-7, with D perhaps matching TRBD1 or TRBD2 (5 bases each). Sequencing was carried out using peripheral blood. CDR3 sequence (DNA): TGTGCCACCACTGATCAGGGAGCCGAGCAGTACTTC. Translating it yields CATTDQGAEQYF.